One sample yielded the 9 T cell receptor beta chains listed below, sequenced in a study of blood T cell repertoires in COVID-19. Sequencing was performed with immunoSEQ multiplex PCR; in TCRdb, only in-frame clones are kept and a portion is missing. Here the sample spans 400,000 to 550,000 clones, roughly 89% being singletons. Sample: peripheral blood. Every receptor here comes from a woman in her twenties or thirties with acute or convalescent COVID-19.

The J gene is TRBJ2-3, the V gene TRBV5-1; no firm D call. In germline, CDR1 is SGHRS, CDR2 YFSETQ. The CDR3 spans 12 residues. Trimming shortened V by 4 bases and J by 2 bases, and 5 bases separated the two germline ends. Written as DNA, the CDR3 is TGCGCCAGCAGCATTAACACAGATACGCAGTATTTT. This sequence encodes CASSINTDTQYF.

The chain uses TRBV7-3 and TRBJ2-3; D is ambiguous. Trimming took 4 bases from V and 1 from J, leaving 15 bases between them. Per the germline V gene, CDR1 is SGHTA and CDR2 is FQGTGA. The CDR3 covers 16 residues. The CDR3 DNA follows: TGTGCCAGCAGCTCAGGTGGTCCAATGGGCACAGATACGCAGTATTTT. Translating gives CASSSGGPMGTDTQYF.

This clone was seen at least ten times. The chain joins TRBV4-1 to TRBJ2-7; 9 bases align to TRBD1. V was clipped by 4 bases and J by 1 base; unmatched bases: 11. This CDR3 spans 17 amino acids. Germline loops: CDR1 MGHRA, CDR2 YSYEKL. The DNA of the CDR3 is TGCGCCAGCAGCCCACAAGCCGGGACAGGGACTTCCTACGAGCAGTACTTC. This gives the protein CASSPQAGTGTSYEQYF.

This chain connects TRBV5-6 to TRBJ1-2, with D possibly matching TRBD1 (5 bases). This CDR3 is built from 13 residues. The V end lost 2 bases, the J end lost 7 bases, and 12 bases lay between the germline ends. Per germline, CDR1 SGHDT and CDR2 YYEEEE. DNA for the CDR3: TGTGCCAGCAGCTTACAGGAAAGGGGTGGCTACACCTTC. Residues: CASSLQERGGYTF.

This rearrangement joins TRBV2 to TRBJ2-3, with D possibly matching TRBD1 (5 bases). The CDR3 consists of 15 residues. The germline gives CDR1 SNHLY, CDR2 FYNNEI. Trimming removed 2 bases at V and 0 bases at J, with 9 bases between. The CDR3 DNA reads as TGTGCCAGCAGTGAATGGCAGGGTAGCACAGATACGCAGTATTTT. Residues: CASSEWQGSTDTQYF.

This clone appeared once. The chain couples TRBV9 to TRBJ1-1; D possibly corresponds to TRBD1 (6 bases). The CDR3 has 15 residues. Trimming cost V 0 bases and J 0 bases, with 9 bases left between them. CDR1 is SGDLS, CDR2 YYNGEE, per germline. The CDR3 is CASSVEDSMNTEAFF. As DNA, the CDR3 is TGTGCCAGCAGCGTAGAGGACAGCATGAACACTGAAGCTTTCTTT.

The sample holds a few counts of this clone. This chain connects TRBV2 to TRBJ2-7, with D perhaps matching TRBD2 (6 bases). Trimming stripped 3 bases from V and 2 bases from J, with 8 bases between. The CDR3 totals 13 residues. Per the germline V gene, CDR1 is SNHLY and CDR2 is FYNNEI. In DNA, the CDR3 is TGTGCCAGCAGTGAGGGACTTACCTACGAGCAGTACTTC. Translation: CASSEGLTYEQYF. The complete variable domain, with remaining parts taken from reference TRBV2 and TRBJ2-7, reads EPEVTQTPSHQVTQMGQEVILRCVPISNHLYFYWYRQILGQKVEFLVSFYNNEISEKSEIFDDQFSVERPDGSNFTLKIRSTKLEDSAMYFCASSEGLTYEQYFGPGTRLTVT.

The rearrangement joins TRBV10-2 to TRBJ2-7; 9 bases fit TRBD2. This CDR3 is built from 15 residues. V was pared by 5 bases and J by 4 bases, with 9 bases of the junction left unmatched. Germline V CDR1 and CDR2: WSHSY, SAAADI. CDR3 coding DNA: TGCGCCAGCAGTTCTAGTAGCGGGGGCGGGTACGAGCAGTACTTC. Encoded protein: CASSSSSGGGYEQYF.

The rearrangement links TRBV15 to TRBJ2-5, with D possibly being TRBD1 (6 bases). This CDR3 has 17 amino acids. V was shortened by 0 bases and J by 4 bases, with 18 bases between the two germline ends. Germline V gene data show CDR1 as LNHNV and CDR2 as YYDKDF (reference sequence). CDR3 nucleotide sequence: TGTGCCACCAGCAGAGATCTGGCGCAGGGGTTGCGAGAGACCCAGTACTTC. Residues: CATSRDLAQGLRETQYF.